Detailed here is one T cell receptor (beta chain). What it recognizes is unknown. The sample is drawn from a study of T-cell reconstitution after alpha-beta-depleted transplantation in children. Overall study results and limits: Diversity of TCRbeta at day 60 was high in some patients, arising from surviving recipient T cells and thymic progenitors. Expanded graft clones numbering several hundred reportedly gave rise to alpha-beta T cells about two months after transplant.

Germline CDR1 is MDHEN and CDR2 is SYDVKM. The CDR3 consists of 16 residues. With 3 bases removed from V and 0 bases from J, the gap between germline ends came to 12 bases. Using unique molecular identifiers, the investigators prepared the TCRbeta library. MiXCR was run by TCRdb on the PCR reads, yielding one entry per CDR3 protein. The sample includes approximately 500,000 distinct CDR3 sequences, roughly 30% seen only once; the top ten take about a third. The sequence derives from a boy younger than two with Wiskott-Aldrich syndrome, due to receive a stem cell transplant. This specimen consisted of PBMCs, obtained before TCRalphabeta/CD19-depleted stem cell transplant. This chain uses TRBV28 with TRBJ2-4; D tentatively reads TRBD1 or TRBD2 (5 bases each). The CDR3 loop is CASSLWGRIAKNIQYF. CDR3 DNA: TGTGCCAGCAGTTTGTGGGGGAGAATAGCCAAAAACATTCAGTACTTC.